Each of the 20 T cell receptor beta chains below was sequenced from the same sample in a study of beta chain features in type 1 diabetes. Findings and caveats of the study: Moderately but significantly shorter TCRB CDR3s were found in Type 1 diabetes patients in all four CD4+ subsets.

No antigens are known for them. The sequenced template was cDNA made from the entire isolated RNA. Generated by immunoSEQ multiplex PCR, the TCRdb table keeps only in-frame clones and is missing some. The repertoire holds hundreds of thousands of clones, with roughly 12% as singletons. The sequencing input was naive CD4+ T cells from blood. These receptors were collected from a woman younger than 30 with type 1 diabetes.

This clone turned up a few times. V and J are TRBV15 and TRBJ2-2; maybe TRBD2 (5 bases). V was cut by 1 base and J by 4 bases, with 10 bases left in between. CDR3 length equals 15 residues. The germline gives CDR1 LNHNV, CDR2 YYDKDF (reference sequence). CDR3: CATSRVPGSTGELFF. DNA of the CDR3: TGTGCCACCAGCAGAGTTCCGGGGAGCACCGGGGAGCTGTTTTTT.

V gene TRBV5-1 combines with J gene TRBJ1-1, with TRBD1 identical over 7 bases. Trimming cost V 0 bases and J 0 bases; bases outside gene matches: 5. The CDR3 is 16 amino acids. The germline V gene has CDR1 SGHRS and CDR2 YFSETQ. The DNA for the CDR3 is TGCGCCAGCAGCTTGGCCTACGGGACAGTGAACACTGAAGCTTTCTTT. Protein sequence: CASSLAYGTVNTEAFF.

The chain has TRBV7-2 and TRBJ2-1, with 10 nucleotides matching TRBD2. V shed 7 bases and J 7 bases; nucleotides not matched to a gene: 13. CDR1 is SGHTA and CDR2 is FQGNSA in the germline V gene. This CDR3 spans 16 amino acids. CDR3 in amino acids: CASIDVGGLAVNEQFF. The DNA of the CDR3 is TGTGCCAGCATCGATGTAGGAGGACTAGCGGTAAATGAGCAGTTCTTC.

This clone came up a few times. The gene calls are TRBV6-1 and TRBJ1-5, with D possibly TRBD1 on 5 matching bases. The V gene lost 4 bases and the J gene lost 4 bases, with 17 bases spanning the gap. Looked up from germline, CDR1 is MNHNS and CDR2 is SASEGT. CDR3 length: 16 amino acids. The CDR3 here is CASSGPRQSANQPQHF. In DNA, the CDR3 is TGTGCCAGCAGTGGACCTCGACAGAGCGCTAATCAGCCCCAGCATTTT.

A few counts support this clone. The chain couples TRBV4-3 to TRBJ2-7; D possibly corresponds to TRBD1 (6 bases). Germline-derived CDR1 and CDR2 are LGHNA and YSLEER. The CDR3 loop spans 14 amino acids. With 8 bases removed from V and 2 bases from J, the gap between germline ends came to 16 bases. Written as DNA, the CDR3 is TGCGCCAGCGGTTTGACAGGACGAACCTACGAGCAGTACTTC. Translating gives CASGLTGRTYEQYF.

This rearrangement joins TRBV7-9 to TRBJ2-1; D gene unclear. This CDR3 has 13 residues. Germline CDR1 is SEHNR and CDR2 is FQNEAQ (reference sequence). The germline V and J ends were trimmed by 2 bases and 8 bases, with 10 bases remaining between them. Here the CDR3 reads CASSLLPGDEQFF. Written as DNA, the CDR3 is TGTGCCAGCAGCTTACTCCCAGGCGATGAGCAGTTCTTC.

This clone was observed a few times. The chain recombines TRBV28 with TRBJ2-2, with TRBD2 matching 9 bases. The CDR3 is 14 residues long. The germline V gene encodes CDR1 MDHEN and CDR2 SYDVKM. Trimming at V came to 5 bases and at J to 4 bases, leaving 2 bases not matched to a gene. This chain's CDR3 is CASSVGLATGELFF. The CDR3 region has the DNA TGTGCCAGCAGTGTGGGACTAGCCACCGGGGAGCTGTTTTTT.

A few counts support this clone. The V call is TRBV28, the J call TRBJ2-5; 11 nucleotides agree with TRBD1. Germline V CDR1 and CDR2: MDHEN, SYDVKM. Germline trimming cut 4 bases from V and 4 bases from J; bases unmatched to any gene: 5. The CDR3 has 15 amino acids. The DNA for the CDR3 is TGTGCCAGCAGTTCCGGACAGGGGGCGAGAGAGACCCAGTACTTC. Translating it yields CASSSGQGARETQYF.

The table lists this clone with a few counts. V usage is TRBV2 and J usage is TRBJ1-1; weak D call: TRBD1 (6 bases). V lost 9 bases to trimming and J lost 7 bases, with 12 bases between them. This CDR3 spans 11 amino acids. In germline, CDR1 is SNHLY, CDR2 FYNNEI. The CDR3 coding sequence is TGTGCCAGTAACAGGGTTGGTGAAGCTTTCTTT. Translated, it gives CASNRVGEAFF.

This chain connects TRBV5-1 to TRBJ2-5, with D perhaps matching TRBD1 (5 bases). V was pared by 0 bases and J by 2 bases, with 11 bases between. CDR3 length equals 15 residues. The germline V gene has CDR1 SGHRS and CDR2 YFSETQ. The CDR3 spells CASSLDGQGQETQYF. CDR3 bases: TGCGCCAGCAGCTTGGATGGCCAGGGTCAAGAGACCCAGTACTTC. Supplemented by reference TRBV5-1 and TRBJ2-5, the full variable domain reads KAGVTQTPRYLIKTRGQQVTLSCSPISGHRSVSWYQQTPGQGLQFLFEYFSETQRNKGNFPGRFSGRQFSNSRSEMNVSTLELGDSALYLCASSLDGQGQETQYFGPGTRLLVL.

J is TRBJ2-1 and V is TRBV6-5; a possible D gene is TRBD2 (6 bases). V lost 0 bases and J 4 bases, leaving 10 bases between the germline ends. The CDR3 extends over 15 amino acids. CDR1 is MNHEY and CDR2 is SVGAGI in the germline V gene. The CDR3, as DNA: TGTGCCAGCAGTTACTCCTCCGGGAGTTACAATGAGCAGTTCTTC. Its translation: CASSYSSGSYNEQFF.

The V gene is TRBV30, the J gene TRBJ2-3, with TRBD2 matching over 7 bases. CDR3 length: 13 amino acids. Germline V CDR1 and CDR2: GTSNPN, SVGIG (reference sequence). Trimming removed 8 bases from V and 2 bases from J; junction bases left unmatched: 7. This CDR3 is CAGSSGHTDTQYF. Written as DNA, the CDR3 is TGTGCCGGGTCTAGCGGTCACACAGATACGCAGTATTTT.

This clone came up a few times. The V and J genes are TRBV9 and TRBJ1-3, with D perhaps TRBD1 (5 bases). The CDR3 has 15 residues. The germline CDR1 and CDR2 sequences are SGDLS and YYNGEE. V was cut by 0 bases and J by 5 bases, with 12 bases left in between. The CDR3 reads CASSVGQPTRNTIYF. CDR3 DNA: TGTGCCAGCAGCGTAGGACAGCCAACAAGAAACACCATATATTTT. Based on the CDR3 plus reference TRBV9 and TRBJ1-3, the full variable domain is DSGVTQTPKHLITATGQRVTLRCSPRSGDLSVYWYQQSLDQGLQFLIQYYNGEERAKGNILERFSAQQFPDLHSELNLSSLELGDSALYFCASSVGQPTRNTIYFGEGSWLTVV.

A few counts support this clone. The rearrangement joins TRBV28 to TRBJ2-3; 8 positions match TRBD1. Germline CDR1 reads MDHEN; CDR2 reads SYDVKM. V was clipped by 6 bases and J by 4 bases; unmatched bases: 9. This CDR3 contains 15 residues. CDR3 protein: CASRGAGGAADTQYF. The CDR3 DNA reads TGTGCCAGCAGGGGGGCAGGGGGCGCAGCAGATACGCAGTATTTT.

This clone was picked up a small number of times. Here the CDR3 reads CASSSTPGTYSSYEQYF. DNA for the CDR3: TGTGCCAGCAGCTCGACCCCCGGGACTTATAGCTCCTACGAGCAGTACTTC. The chain uses TRBV7-9 and TRBJ2-7; possible D gene TRBD2, 6 bases. The CDR3 covers 17 residues. Trimming removed 4 bases at V and 0 bases at J, with 19 bases between. Germline CDR1 reads SEHNR; CDR2 reads FQNEAQ (reference sequence).

This clone occurred a few times. The chain has TRBV18 and TRBJ2-6; D unclear. Germline V CDR1 and CDR2: KGHSH, LQKENI. CDR3 length: 15 residues. Trimming removed 2 bases from V and 2 bases from J, with 7 bases in between. CDR3 amino acids: CASSPSDTGANVLTF. CDR3 nucleotides: TGTGCCAGCTCACCATCCGACACTGGGGCCAACGTCCTGACTTTC.

The sample holds a few counts of this clone. The V and J genes are TRBV11-2 and TRBJ2-1; 9 bases align to TRBD2. This CDR3 is 14 amino acids long. Germline V gives CDR1 SGHAT, CDR2 FQNNGV. The V segment lost 5 bases and the J segment 9 bases; nucleotides outside the gene matches: 8. The CDR3 coding sequence is TGTGCCAGCAGCGGTCTAGCGGGGTCTCTTGAGCAGTTCTTC. The encoded protein is CASSGLAGSLEQFF. Filled out from reference TRBV11-2 and TRBJ2-1, the complete variable domain reads EAGVAQSPRYKIIEKRQSVAFWCNPISGHATLYWYQQILGQGPKLLIQFQNNGVVDDSQLPKDRFSAERLKGVDSTLKIQPAKLEDSAVYLCASSGLAGSLEQFFGPGTRLTVL.

This chain connects TRBV9 to TRBJ2-5; 8 positions match TRBD2. Trimming removed 0 bases from V and 3 bases from J; junction bases left unmatched: 7. The CDR3 runs 16 residues. Germline V lookup: CDR1 SGDLS, CDR2 YYNGEE. The CDR3 nucleotides are TGTGCCAGCAGCGTAGTAGGCACTAGCGGAAAAGAGACCCAGTACTTC. This gives the protein CASSVVGTSGKETQYF.

This clone was observed a handful of times. The chain joins TRBV5-1 to TRBJ2-5, with 8 bases lining up with TRBD1. V dropped 5 bases and J dropped 2; count of bases not matched to a gene: 8. CDR3 size: 15 residues. CDR1 SGHRS and CDR2 YFSETQ come from the germline V gene. This CDR3 reads CASSFRDRRQETQYF. Here the CDR3 DNA reads TGCGCCAGCAGTTTTCGGGACAGGCGACAAGAGACCCAGTACTTC.

The rearrangement joins TRBV7-2 to TRBJ2-1; 13 nucleotides align to TRBD2. CDR3 size: 17 residues. CDR1 SGHTA and CDR2 FQGNSA come from the germline V gene. With V trimmed by 4 bases and J by 7 bases, 10 bases remained unmatched. The CDR3 loop reads CASSSPTSGGTGNEQFF. For the CDR3, the DNA is TGTGCCAGCAGCTCCCCGACTAGCGGGGGGACGGGGAATGAGCAGTTCTTC.